The entry that follows covers one TCR beta chain sequence. What it binds is not known. This sample stems from a study of blood T cells in healthy people across ages. Study results and limitations: Donor CMV status was unknown, possibly confounding expanded clonotype changes. When set beside aged donors, long-lived donors presented more naive CD4+ cells and higher diversity.

The authors ran a second PCR of roughly 6 to 11 cycles using a sample-barcoded 5' primer and a J-beta primer mix. Carrying 12 random nucleotides, a template-switch adaptor labeled each individual cDNA molecule. Using its own MiXCR run on the 5' RACE reads, TCRdb lists one record per CDR3 protein. The table has about 1,000,000 distinct CDR3 sequences, more than 40% seen once. Each donor gave roughly 10 milliliters of peripheral blood. V shed 3 bases and J 5 bases; nucleotides not matched to a gene: 13. The germline V gene encodes CDR1 MDHEN and CDR2 SYDVKM. The CDR3 runs to 16 residues. The chain links TRBV28 to TRBJ2-7, with 7 bases aligning to TRBD1. Sequencing input: blood. The receptor's source is a woman aged 55-70 years in good health. The CDR3 DNA is TGTGCCAGCAGTTTTCTTGATGAAGGGGGCGCGGACGAGCAGTACTTC. Translation gives CASSFLDEGGADEQYF.